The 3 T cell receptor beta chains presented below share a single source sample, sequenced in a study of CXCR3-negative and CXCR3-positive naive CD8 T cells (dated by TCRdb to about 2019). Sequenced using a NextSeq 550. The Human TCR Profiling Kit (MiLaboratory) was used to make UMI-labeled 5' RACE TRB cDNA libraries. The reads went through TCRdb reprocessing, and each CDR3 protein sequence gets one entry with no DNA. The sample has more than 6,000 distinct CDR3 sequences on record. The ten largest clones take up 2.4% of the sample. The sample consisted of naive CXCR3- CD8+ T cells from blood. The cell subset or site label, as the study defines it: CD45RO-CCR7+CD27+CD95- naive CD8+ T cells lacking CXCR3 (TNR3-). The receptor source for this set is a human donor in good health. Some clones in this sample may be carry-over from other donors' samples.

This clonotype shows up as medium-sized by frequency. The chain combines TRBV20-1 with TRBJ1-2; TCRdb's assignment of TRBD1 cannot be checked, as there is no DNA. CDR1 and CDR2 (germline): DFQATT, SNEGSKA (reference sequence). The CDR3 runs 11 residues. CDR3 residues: CSARAGYGYTF.

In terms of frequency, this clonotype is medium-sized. CDR3: CASSDRDYSIDTQYF. The chain is built from TRBV10-2 and TRBJ2-3; with no DNA, the TCRdb D assignment of TRBD2 cannot be verified. This CDR3 is built from 15 residues. CDR1 and CDR2 (germline): WSHSY, SAAADI.

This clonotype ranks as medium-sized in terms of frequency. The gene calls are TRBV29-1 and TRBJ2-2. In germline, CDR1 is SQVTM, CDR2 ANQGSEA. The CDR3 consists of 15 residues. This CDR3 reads CSVEYMGKAAGELFF.